Shown below are 9 T cell receptor beta chains from a single sample sequenced in a study of blood T cells in healthy people across ages (dated by TCRdb to between 2014 and 2016). The library came from 5' RACE. The sequencer was an Illumina HiSeq 2500. The second PCR ran for about 7 to 11 cycles and used a J-beta primer mix along with a sample-barcoded 5' primer. The public sequencing data were trimmed at Q25 with fastp and processed into clonotypes with MiXCR by TCRdb, which kept only in-frame beta chains. Each entry merges the rows of one CDR3 protein and shows their most common DNA and genes. A total of hundreds of thousands of distinct CDR3 sequences appear in this sample, under 30% of them only once. The ten largest clones represent around 3% of the sample. Another study also made use of these data, one on T cells of mothers and their children.

Sequenced: blood. The receptor source for this set is a boy younger than 18 in good health.

The chain uses TRBV7-8 and TRBJ2-3, with D unclear. This CDR3 has 15 residues. CDR1 and CDR2 from the germline V gene are SGHVS and FQNEAQ. V was trimmed by 3 bases and J by 0 bases, leaving 10 bases between them. In DNA form, the CDR3 reads TGTGCCAGCAGCTTTGGCGGCACTAGCACAGATACGCAGTATTTT. Amino acids: CASSFGGTSTDTQYF.

This clonotype was observed a few times. The chain couples TRBV2 to TRBJ1-5, with D perhaps matching TRBD1 (5 bases). The germline V gene encodes CDR1 SNHLY and CDR2 FYNNEI. V lost 5 bases, J lost 1 base, and 12 bases lay in between. The CDR3 is 15 residues long. The CDR3 DNA reads TGTGCCAGCAGTCGTGACAGTAACAGCAATCAGCCCCAGCATTTT. Residues: CASSRDSNSNQPQHF. The full variable domain, its missing parts supplied by reference TRBV2 and TRBJ1-5, is EPEVTQTPSHQVTQMGQEVILRCVPISNHLYFYWYRQILGQKVEFLVSFYNNEISEKSEIFDDQFSVERPDGSNFTLKIRSTKLEDSAMYFCASSRDSNSNQPQHFGDGTRLSIL.

This chain joins TRBV9 and TRBJ1-2; TRBD1 matches at 11 bases. The CDR3 contains 15 residues. Germline V CDR1 and CDR2: SGDLS, YYNGEE. J lost 5 bases, V lost 0 bases, and 3 bases had no gene match. In DNA, the CDR3 is TGTGCCAGCAGCGTAGAGGGACAGGGGGTTTATGGCTACACCTTC. The encoded protein is CASSVEGQGVYGYTF.

The chain has TRBV18 and TRBJ2-3; 10 nucleotides line up with TRBD1. V gave up 5 bases and J gave up 2 bases; unmatched junction bases: 7. The CDR3 extends over 16 amino acids. The germline V gene encodes CDR1 KGHSH and CDR2 LQKENI. CDR3 DNA: TGTGCCAGCTCAAGTCGGGACAGGGGATCCACAGATACGCAGTATTTT. It specifies CASSSRDRGSTDTQYF. The full variable domain, completed using reference TRBV18 and TRBJ2-3, is NAGVMQNPRHLVRRRGQEARLRCSPMKGHSHVYWYRQLPEEGLKFMVYLQKENIIDESGMPKERFSAEFPKEGPSILRIQQVVRGDSAAYFCASSSRDRGSTDTQYFGPGTRLTVL.

The chain couples TRBV28 to TRBJ2-7; D may be TRBD1 (6 bases). CDR1 is MDHEN and CDR2 is SYDVKM in the germline V gene. The CDR3 is 16 amino acids. V shed 3 bases and J shed 3 bases, with 18 bases lying between them. The CDR3 sequence: CASSLDSARFLYEQYF. Here the CDR3 DNA reads TGTGCCAGCAGTTTGGACAGCGCGAGATTTCTCTACGAGCAGTACTTC.

This clonotype came up a few times. The J gene is TRBJ2-5, the V gene TRBV12-3 or TRBV12-4; no firm D call. The CDR3 has 13 amino acids. Trimming took 6 bases from V and 2 from J, leaving 10 bases between them. The CDR3 protein is CASRRPPQETQYF. The CDR3 coding sequence is TGTGCCAGCAGGCGGCCCCCTCAAGAGACCCAGTACTTC.

The sample holds a few counts of this clonotype. The genes are TRBV6-6 and TRBJ2-5; D is possibly TRBD1 or TRBD2 (5 bases each). V was trimmed by 3 bases and J by 5 bases, leaving 16 bases between them. Germline CDR1 and CDR2: MNHNY and SVGAGI (reference sequence). There are 15 residues in the CDR3. CDR3 sequence reads: CASSYNDAGTETQYF. DNA for the CDR3: TGTGCCAGCAGTTATAACGACGCAGGGACGGAGACCCAGTACTTC.

DNA of the CDR3: TGTGCCACCAGCAGAGGTAGGGTCTTCATGAACACTGAAGCTTTCTTT. Its translation: CATSRGRVFMNTEAFF. The chain joins TRBV15 to TRBJ1-1; D not resolved. The V gene lost 1 base and the J gene lost 0 bases, with 12 bases spanning the gap. CDR1 is LNHNV, CDR2 YYDKDF, per germline (reference sequence). The CDR3 sequence is 16 residues long.

The rearrangement links TRBV7-3 to TRBJ2-5; D possibly corresponds to TRBD1 (6 bases). V was shortened by 5 bases and J by 7 bases, with 17 bases between the two germline ends. CDR1 and CDR2 (germline): SGHTA, FQGTGA. The CDR3 runs to 14 residues. The CDR3 loop reads CASSRDTTPGTQYF. The CDR3, as DNA: TGTGCCAGCAGCCGGGACACAACGCCGGGGACCCAGTACTTC.